This T cell receptor beta chain was identified in a study of T cell changes during pregnancy in multiple sclerosis. Method: immunoSEQ multiplex PCR; TCRdb's copy keeps in-frame clones and lacks some. Altogether 55,000 to 75,000 clones are present, around 91% being singletons, with the ten largest covering roughly 1.4%. The CDR3 covers 15 residues. The germline V gene has CDR1 SEHNR and CDR2 FQNEAQ (reference sequence). J gave up 5 bases and V 4 bases, and 7 bases lay outside the gene matches. The source was peripheral blood, collected in the third trimester of pregnancy. This chain connects TRBV7-9 to TRBJ2-1; 8 bases are a match to TRBD1. This TCR derives from a female donor in good health, enrolled as a control in a pregnancy study. The CDR3 region is CASSSGTGPNNEQFF. The CDR3 DNA is TGTGCCAGCAGCTCTGGGACAGGACCAAACAATGAGCAGTTCTTC.